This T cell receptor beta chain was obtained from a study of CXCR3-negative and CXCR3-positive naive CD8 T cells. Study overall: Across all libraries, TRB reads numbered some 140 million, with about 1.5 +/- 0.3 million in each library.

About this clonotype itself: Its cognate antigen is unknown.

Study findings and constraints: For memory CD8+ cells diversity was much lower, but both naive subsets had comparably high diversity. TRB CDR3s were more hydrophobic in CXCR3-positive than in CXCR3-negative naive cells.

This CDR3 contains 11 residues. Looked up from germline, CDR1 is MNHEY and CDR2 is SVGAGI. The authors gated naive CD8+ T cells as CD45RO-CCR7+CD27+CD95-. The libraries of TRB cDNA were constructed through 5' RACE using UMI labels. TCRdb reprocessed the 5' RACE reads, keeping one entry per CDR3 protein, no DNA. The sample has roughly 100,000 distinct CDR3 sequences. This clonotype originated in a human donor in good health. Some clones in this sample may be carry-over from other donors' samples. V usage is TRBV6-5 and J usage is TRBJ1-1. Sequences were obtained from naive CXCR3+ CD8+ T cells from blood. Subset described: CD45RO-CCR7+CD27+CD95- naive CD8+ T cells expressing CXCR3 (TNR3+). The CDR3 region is CASSDVAEAFF.